The TCR beta chain described here comes from a study of cytomegalovirus exposure and HLA in healthy donors. V shed 5 bases, J shed 7 bases, and the junction held 10 bases outside the gene matches. CDR1 is MNHEY, CDR2 SMNVEV, per germline (reference sequence). CDR3 length equals 15 residues. The method was immunoSEQ multiplex PCR; TCRdb's version includes in-frame clones alone and lacks a portion of them. This table has under 100,000 clones, approximately 96% appearing once. The clonotype comes from a man aged 18 to 30 in good health and CMV-seronegative. This chain connects TRBV27 to TRBJ2-1; TRBD2 agrees at 8 bases. Sequencing input: PBMCs. The CDR3 DNA is TGTGCCAGCAGTCATAGCGGGACCCTTGAGAATGAGCAGTTCTTC. Its translation is CASSHSGTLENEQFF.